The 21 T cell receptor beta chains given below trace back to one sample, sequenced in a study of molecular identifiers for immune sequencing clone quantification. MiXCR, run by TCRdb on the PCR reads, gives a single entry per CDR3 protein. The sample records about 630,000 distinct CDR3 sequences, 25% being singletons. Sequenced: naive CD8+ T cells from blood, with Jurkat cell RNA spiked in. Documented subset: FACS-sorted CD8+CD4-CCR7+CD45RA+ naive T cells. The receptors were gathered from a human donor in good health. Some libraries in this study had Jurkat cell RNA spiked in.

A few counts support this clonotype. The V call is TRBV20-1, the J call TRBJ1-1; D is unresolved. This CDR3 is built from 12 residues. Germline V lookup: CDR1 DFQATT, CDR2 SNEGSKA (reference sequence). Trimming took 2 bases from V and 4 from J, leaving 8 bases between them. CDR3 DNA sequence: TGCAGTGCTAGACGGGGTTTCACTGAAGCTTTCTTT. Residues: CSARRGFTEAFF.

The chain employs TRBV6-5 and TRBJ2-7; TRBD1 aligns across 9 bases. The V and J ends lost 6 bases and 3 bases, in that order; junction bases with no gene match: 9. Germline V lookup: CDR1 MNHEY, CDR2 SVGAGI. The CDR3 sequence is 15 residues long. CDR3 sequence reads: CASSLITGGHYEQYF. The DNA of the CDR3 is TGTGCCAGCAGCCTAATAACAGGGGGCCACTACGAGCAGTACTTC.

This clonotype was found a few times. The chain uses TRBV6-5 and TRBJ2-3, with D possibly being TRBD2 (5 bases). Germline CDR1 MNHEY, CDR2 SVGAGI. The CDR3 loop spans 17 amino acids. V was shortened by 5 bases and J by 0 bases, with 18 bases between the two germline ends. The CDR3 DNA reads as TGTGCCAGCAGTAACAACCCACGGGATTCCAGCACAGATACGCAGTATTTT. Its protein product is CASSNNPRDSSTDTQYF.

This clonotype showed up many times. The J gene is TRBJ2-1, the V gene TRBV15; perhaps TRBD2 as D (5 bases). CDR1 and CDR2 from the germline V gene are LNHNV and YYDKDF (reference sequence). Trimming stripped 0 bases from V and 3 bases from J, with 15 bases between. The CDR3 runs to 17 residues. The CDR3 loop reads CATSRDRAPRVYNEQFF. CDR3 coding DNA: TGTGCCACCAGCAGAGATCGGGCACCGCGGGTCTACAATGAGCAGTTCTTC.

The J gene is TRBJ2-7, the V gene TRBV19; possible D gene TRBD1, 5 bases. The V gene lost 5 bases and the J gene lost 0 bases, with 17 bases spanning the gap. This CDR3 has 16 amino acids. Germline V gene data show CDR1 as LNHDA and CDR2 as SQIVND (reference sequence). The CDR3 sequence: CASSATTDLYSYEQYF. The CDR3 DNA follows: TGTGCCAGTAGTGCGACGACAGATCTATACTCCTACGAGCAGTACTTC.

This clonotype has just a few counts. CDR3: CASSPPRAGELFF. The CDR3 nucleotides are TGTGCCAGCAGCCCCCCGAGAGCCGGGGAGCTGTTTTTT. V is TRBV13 and J is TRBJ2-2, with D hard to call. CDR3 length: 13 amino acids. The germline V gene has CDR1 PRHDT and CDR2 FYEKMQ (reference sequence). V shed 5 bases and J shed 6 bases, with 10 bases lying between them. The full variable domain, its missing parts supplied by reference TRBV13 and TRBJ2-2, is AAGVIQSPRHLIKEKRETATLKCYPIPRHDTVYWYQQGPGQDPQFLISFYEKMQSDKGSIPDRFSAQQFSDYHSELNMSSLELGDSALYFCASSPPRAGELFFGEGSRLTVL.

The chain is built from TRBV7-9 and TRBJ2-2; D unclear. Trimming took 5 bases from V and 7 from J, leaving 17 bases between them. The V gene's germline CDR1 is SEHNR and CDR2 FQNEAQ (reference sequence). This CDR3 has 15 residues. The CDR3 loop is CASSLVAAGDGELFF. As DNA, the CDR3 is TGTGCCAGCAGCCTGGTTGCGGCAGGCGACGGGGAGCTGTTTTTT.

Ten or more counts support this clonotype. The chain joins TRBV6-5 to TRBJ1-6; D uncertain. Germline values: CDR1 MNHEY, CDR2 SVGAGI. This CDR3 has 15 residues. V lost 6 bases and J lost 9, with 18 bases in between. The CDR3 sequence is CASSQLNTQASPLHF. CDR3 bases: TGTGCCAGCAGCCAACTTAATACCCAGGCTTCACCCCTCCACTTT.

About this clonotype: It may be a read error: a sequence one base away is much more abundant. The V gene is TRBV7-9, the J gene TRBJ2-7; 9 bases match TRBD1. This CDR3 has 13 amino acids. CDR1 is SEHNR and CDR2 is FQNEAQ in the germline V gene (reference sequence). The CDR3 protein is CACSAGTGIEQYF. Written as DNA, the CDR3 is TGTGCCTGCAGCGCCGGGACAGGGATCGAGCAGTACTTC.

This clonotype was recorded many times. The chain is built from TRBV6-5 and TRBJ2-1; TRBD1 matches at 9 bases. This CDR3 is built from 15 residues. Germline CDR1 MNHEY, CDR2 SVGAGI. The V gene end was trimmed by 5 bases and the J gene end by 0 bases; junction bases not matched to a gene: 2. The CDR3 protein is CASSGQGSSYNEQFF. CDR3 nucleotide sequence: TGTGCCAGCAGTGGACAGGGGAGCTCCTACAATGAGCAGTTCTTC.

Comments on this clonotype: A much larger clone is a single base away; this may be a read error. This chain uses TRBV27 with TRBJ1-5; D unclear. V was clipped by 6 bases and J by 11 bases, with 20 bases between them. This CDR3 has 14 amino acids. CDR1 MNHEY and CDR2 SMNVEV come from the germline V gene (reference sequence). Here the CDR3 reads CASSSGRSPQSQHF. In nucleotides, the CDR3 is TGTGCCAGCAGCTCCGGCCGGTCTCCCCAGTCCCAGCATTTT.

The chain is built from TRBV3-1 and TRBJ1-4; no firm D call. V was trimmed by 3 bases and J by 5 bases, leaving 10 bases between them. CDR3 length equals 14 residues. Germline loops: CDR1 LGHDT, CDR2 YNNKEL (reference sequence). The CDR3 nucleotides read TGTGCCAGCAGCCAGACCCTCGAAAATGAAAAACTGTTTTTT. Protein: CASSQTLENEKLFF.

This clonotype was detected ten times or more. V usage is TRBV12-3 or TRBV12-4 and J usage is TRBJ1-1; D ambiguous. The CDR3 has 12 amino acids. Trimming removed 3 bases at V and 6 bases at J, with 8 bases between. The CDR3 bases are TGTGCCAGCAGTTTGGGCGGCGCTGAAGCTTTCTTT. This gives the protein CASSLGGAEAFF.

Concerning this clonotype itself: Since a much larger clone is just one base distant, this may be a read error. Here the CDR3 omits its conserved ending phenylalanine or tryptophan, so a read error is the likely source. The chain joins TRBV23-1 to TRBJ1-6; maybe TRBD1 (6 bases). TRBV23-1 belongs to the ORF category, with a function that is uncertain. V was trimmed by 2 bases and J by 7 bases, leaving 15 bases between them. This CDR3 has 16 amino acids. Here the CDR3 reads CASSQDQDSKNSPLHL. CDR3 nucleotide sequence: TGCGCCAGCAGTCAAGATCAGGACAGCAAGAATTCACCCCTCCACCTT.

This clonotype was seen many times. CDR3 region: CASSSRQVHSGANVLTF. The CDR3 coding sequence is TGTGCCAGCAGTTCCCGACAGGTTCACTCTGGGGCCAACGTCCTGACTTTC. The genes are TRBV28 and TRBJ2-6, with D perhaps TRBD1 (6 bases). This CDR3 spans 17 amino acids. Trimming stripped 4 bases from V and 0 bases from J, with 13 bases between. Germline V gene sequence: CDR1 MDHEN, CDR2 SYDVKM. The full variable domain, with the rest looked up from reference TRBV28 and TRBJ2-6, is DVKVTQSSRYLVKRTGEKVFLECVQDMDHENMFWYRQDPGLGLRLIYFSYDVKMKEKGDIPEGYSVSREKKERFSLILESASTNQTSMYLCASSSRQVHSGANVLTFGAGSRLTVL.

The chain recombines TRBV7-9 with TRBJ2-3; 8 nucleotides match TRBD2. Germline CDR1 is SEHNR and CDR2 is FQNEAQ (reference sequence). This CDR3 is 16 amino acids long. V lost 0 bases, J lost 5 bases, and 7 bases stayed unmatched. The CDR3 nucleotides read TGTGCCAGCAGCTTAGCGCGTTACGGGAGGGAAGATACGCAGTATTTT. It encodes CASSLARYGREDTQYF.

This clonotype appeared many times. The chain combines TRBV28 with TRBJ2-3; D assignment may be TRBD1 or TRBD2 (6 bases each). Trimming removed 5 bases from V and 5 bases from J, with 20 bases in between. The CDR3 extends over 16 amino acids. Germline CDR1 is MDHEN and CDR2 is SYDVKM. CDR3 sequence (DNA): TGTGCCAGCAGTCCCATTTACGGGGGCCCCGAAGATACGCAGTATTTT. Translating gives CASSPIYGGPEDTQYF.

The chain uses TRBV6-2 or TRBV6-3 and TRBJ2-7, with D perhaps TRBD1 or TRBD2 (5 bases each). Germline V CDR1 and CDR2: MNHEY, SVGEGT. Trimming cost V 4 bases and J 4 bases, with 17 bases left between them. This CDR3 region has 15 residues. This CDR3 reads CASSSGTTADYEQYF. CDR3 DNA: TGTGCCAGCAGTTCCGGGACGACGGCAGATTACGAGCAGTACTTC.

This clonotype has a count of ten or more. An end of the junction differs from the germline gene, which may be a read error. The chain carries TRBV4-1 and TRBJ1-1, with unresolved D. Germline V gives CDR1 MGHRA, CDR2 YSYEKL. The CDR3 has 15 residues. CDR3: CASSPGGGLNTEAFF. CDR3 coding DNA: TGTGCCAGCAGCCCAGGCGGAGGGTTGAACACTGAAGCTTTCTTT.

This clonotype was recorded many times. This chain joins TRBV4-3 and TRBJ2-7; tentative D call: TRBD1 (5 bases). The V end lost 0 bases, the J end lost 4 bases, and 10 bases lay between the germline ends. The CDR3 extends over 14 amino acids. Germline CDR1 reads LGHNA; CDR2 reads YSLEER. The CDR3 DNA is TGCGCCAGCAGCCAAGATTGGGCAGGGTACGAGCAGTACTTC. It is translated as CASSQDWAGYEQYF.

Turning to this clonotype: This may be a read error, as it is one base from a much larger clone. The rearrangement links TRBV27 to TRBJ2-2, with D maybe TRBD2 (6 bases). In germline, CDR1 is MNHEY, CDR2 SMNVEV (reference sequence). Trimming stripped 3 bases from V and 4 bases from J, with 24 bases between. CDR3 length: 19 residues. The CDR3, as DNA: TGTGCCAGCAGTTTGTATGGAAGGGATGGACCAGCGGGCACCGGGGAGCTGTTTTTT. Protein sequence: CASSLYGRDGPAGTGELFF.